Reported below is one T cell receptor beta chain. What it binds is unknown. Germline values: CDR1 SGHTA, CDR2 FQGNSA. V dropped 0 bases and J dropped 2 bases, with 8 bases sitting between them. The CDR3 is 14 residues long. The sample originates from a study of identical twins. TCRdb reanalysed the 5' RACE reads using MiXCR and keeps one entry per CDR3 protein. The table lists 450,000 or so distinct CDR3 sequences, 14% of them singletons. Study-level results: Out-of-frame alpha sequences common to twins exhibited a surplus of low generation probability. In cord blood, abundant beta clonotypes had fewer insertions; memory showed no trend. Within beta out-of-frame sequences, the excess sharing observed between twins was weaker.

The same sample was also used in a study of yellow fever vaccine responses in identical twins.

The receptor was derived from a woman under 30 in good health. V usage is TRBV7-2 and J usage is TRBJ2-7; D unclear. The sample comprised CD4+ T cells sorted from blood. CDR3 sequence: CASSLANGPYEQYF. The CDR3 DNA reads TGTGCCAGCAGCTTAGCGAACGGACCCTACGAGCAGTACTTC.